A single sample is the source of the 22 T cell receptor beta chains below, sequenced in a study of cytomegalovirus exposure and HLA in healthy donors. It was with 60 Vbeta and 13 Jbeta primers that the PCR ran. Sequenced by immunoSEQ multiplex PCR; TCRdb stores in-frame clones only, minus some. The table lists more than 150,000 clones, around 85% of them singletons, with 9.3% in the top ten. The sequencing input was PBMCs. The receptor set was obtained from a man between 18 and 29 years old in good health and CMV-seropositive.

The chain combines TRBV19 with TRBJ2-7; TRBD1 agrees at 7 bases. Per germline, CDR1 LNHDA and CDR2 SQIVND (reference sequence). J lost 2 bases, V lost 5 bases, and 6 bases had no gene match. The CDR3 sequence is 14 residues long. CDR3 coding DNA: TGTGCCAGTAGTCCACAGGGGATCCCCTACGAGCAGTACTTC. Amino acid sequence: CASSPQGIPYEQYF.

The V gene is TRBV7-8, the J gene TRBJ1-4, with a tentative D call TRBD1 (5 bases). CDR3 length equals 16 residues. The V end was cut by 1 base, the J end by 0 bases, with 9 bases between. CDR1 is SGHVS and CDR2 is FQNEAQ in the germline V gene. The CDR3 bases are TGTGCCAGCAGCTTAGTTAAGGGGACAACTAATGAAAAACTGTTTTTT. It is translated as CASSLVKGTTNEKLFF.

The chain links TRBV7-2 to TRBJ2-2; D perhaps matches TRBD1 (6 bases). The V end was cut by 4 bases, the J end by 4 bases, with 16 bases between. The V gene's germline CDR1 is SGHTA and CDR2 FQGNSA. The CDR3 is made up of 16 amino acids. As DNA, the CDR3 is TGTGCCAGCAGCTCTGCAGGGGCCCCCGTCACCGGGGAGCTGTTTTTT. This codes for CASSSAGAPVTGELFF.

The genes are TRBV25-1 and TRBJ2-3; TRBD2 matches at 8 bases. Per germline, CDR1 MGHDK and CDR2 SYGVNS. The CDR3 is made up of 16 amino acids. J was trimmed by 4 bases and V by 0 bases; bases with no gene match: 6. For the CDR3, the DNA is TGTGCCAGCAGTGAATATACGGGGGGGTTCGCAGATACGCAGTATTTT. Translated, it gives CASSEYTGGFADTQYF.

About this clone itself: The junction departs from the called germline gene at one end, perhaps through a read error. The CDR3, as DNA: TGCGCCAGCAGTGAATCTGGGACAGATGCCGGGGAGCCGTTTTTT. This sequence encodes CASSESGTDAGEPFF. The chain uses TRBV10-1 and TRBJ2-2, with 7 bases identical to TRBD1. This CDR3 region has 15 residues. Germline V gene data show CDR1 as WNHNN and CDR2 as SYGVQD (reference sequence).

This chain connects TRBV10-2 to TRBJ2-1; TRBD2 agrees at 7 bases. This CDR3 contains 14 residues. Trimming at V came to 6 bases and at J to 0 bases, leaving 2 bases not matched to a gene. In germline, CDR1 is WSHSY, CDR2 SAAADI. The chain's CDR3 is CASSGGSSYNEQFF. The CDR3 coding sequence is TGCGCCAGCAGCGGGGGGAGCTCCTACAATGAGCAGTTCTTC.

This chain links TRBV19 with TRBJ2-3, with TRBD1 matching over 9 bases. CDR3 length: 14 amino acids. Germline CDR1 reads LNHDA; CDR2 reads SQIVND (reference sequence). Trimming cost V 10 bases and J 0 bases; bases outside gene matches: 5. The CDR3 region is CATQTGGSTDTQYF. The CDR3 region has the DNA TGTGCCACCCAGACAGGGGGAAGCACAGATACGCAGTATTTT.

This clone showed up just once. The V and J genes are TRBV4-1 and TRBJ2-3; no definite D call. CDR3 length equals 15 residues. Trimming pared 2 bases from V and 2 bases from J, leaving 11 bases between. Germline V gene sequence: CDR1 MGHRA, CDR2 YSYEKL. The CDR3 sequence: CASSQSLGATDTQYF. The DNA for the CDR3 is TGCGCCAGCAGCCAATCCCTCGGAGCCACAGATACGCAGTATTTT.

This sequence joins TRBV6-1 and TRBJ2-1, with D possibly being TRBD1 (6 bases). V was trimmed by 4 bases and J by 13 bases, leaving 17 bases between them. The CDR3 length is 13 residues. Germline V gene data show CDR1 as MNHNS and CDR2 as SASEGT. CDR3 in DNA: TGTGCCAGCAGTGCTGGGACACGCGGGTTTCAGTTCTTC. Translating it yields CASSAGTRGFQFF.

This clone was picked up a small number of times. The chain recombines TRBV5-6 with TRBJ1-1, with 7 nucleotides matching TRBD1. V lost 4 bases and J lost 5; bases outside the gene matches: 8. There are 14 residues in the CDR3. Germline CDR1 SGHDT, CDR2 YYEEEE. The CDR3 nucleotides read TGTGCCAGCAGCCGCGACAGGGAGAGGACTGAAGCTTTCTTT. Protein sequence: CASSRDRERTEAFF. Using reference TRBV5-6 and TRBJ1-1 for the parts outside the CDR3, the full variable domain is DAGVTQSPTHLIKTRGQQVTLRCSPKSGHDTVSWYQQALGQGPQFIFQYYEEEERQRGNFPDRFSGHQFPNYSSELNVNALLLGDSALYLCASSRDRERTEAFFGQGTRLTVV.

The V and J genes are TRBV5-4 and TRBJ1-2; 7 bases match TRBD1. V trimming: 4 bases; J trimming: 7 bases; junction bases outside the gene matches: 10. There are 14 residues in the CDR3. Germline V gene sequence: CDR1 SGHNT, CDR2 YYREEE (reference sequence). The CDR3 coding sequence is TGTGCCAGCAGCCCGAAAGAGGGGGCGAGTGGCTACACCTTC. Residues: CASSPKEGASGYTF.

The V call is TRBV5-1, the J call TRBJ2-5; 8 bases agree with TRBD2. The ends lost 0 bases at V and 2 bases at J; junction bases unmatched: 3. The CDR3 totals 15 residues. Germline CDR1 reads SGHRS; CDR2 reads YFSETQ. The CDR3 loop is CASSLAGGRQETQYF. The DNA of the CDR3 is TGCGCCAGCAGCTTGGCGGGGGGGCGTCAAGAGACCCAGTACTTC.

The J gene is TRBJ2-5, the V gene TRBV11-2, with 10 bases aligning to TRBD2. V shed 5 bases, J shed 6 bases, and the junction held 6 bases outside the gene matches. The CDR3 extends over 14 amino acids. CDR1 and CDR2 (germline): SGHAT, FQNNGV. DNA for the CDR3: TGTGCCAGCAGCCAAGCGGGGGGGTCAAAGACCCAGTACTTC. Protein: CASSQAGGSKTQYF.

On this clone: One junction end does not reproduce the germline sequence, and a read error may be involved. CDR3 amino acids: CSSSLGTGREAFF. The CDR3 DNA is TGTTCCAGCAGCTTAGGCACAGGGCGAGAAGCTTTCTTT. The chain links TRBV7-9 to TRBJ1-1, with a weak D call TRBD1 (6 bases). Germline V gives CDR1 SEHNR, CDR2 FQNEAQ (reference sequence). CDR3 length equals 13 residues.

The chain links TRBV18 to TRBJ2-2; 8 positions match TRBD1. CDR1 is KGHSH and CDR2 is LQKENI in the germline V gene. The CDR3 has 17 residues. Unmatched junction bases numbered 6, after V lost 3 bases and J lost 0 bases. The CDR3: CASSPVGQGSNTGELFF. The CDR3 DNA sequence: TGTGCCAGCTCACCGGTTGGACAGGGTTCGAACACCGGGGAGCTGTTTTTT.

This clone was counted a few times. The rearrangement links TRBV5-1 to TRBJ1-2, with D hard to call. The germline V gene has CDR1 SGHRS and CDR2 YFSETQ. The V and J ends lost 0 bases and 3 bases respectively, with 12 bases between them. CDR3 length: 15 residues. The DNA of the CDR3 is TGCGCCAGCAGCTTGGGCGGTGGTCGGGACTATGGCTACACCTTC. As protein: CASSLGGGRDYGYTF.

V and J are TRBV6-1 and TRBJ1-3; D might be TRBD1 (5 bases). The CDR3 runs 14 residues. CDR1 and CDR2 from the germline V gene are MNHNS and SASEGT. Trimming pared 1 base from V and 4 bases from J, leaving 8 bases between. CDR3 sequence (DNA): TGTGCCAGCAGTGAAGGACAGATCGGAAACACCATATATTTT. As protein: CASSEGQIGNTIYF.

Only a few counts were recorded for this clone. The chain carries TRBV19 and TRBJ1-4; D ambiguous. The V end was cut by 6 bases, the J end by 16 bases, with 15 bases between. Germline CDR1 LNHDA, CDR2 SQIVND (reference sequence). The CDR3 consists of 11 residues. The chain's CDR3 is CASRSERRAFF. CDR3 DNA sequence: TGTGCCAGTAGAAGCGAGCGGAGGGCGTTTTTT.

The rearrangement links TRBV18 to TRBJ2-7, with D perhaps TRBD2 (6 bases). The CDR3 runs to 15 residues. CDR1 and CDR2 from the germline V gene are KGHSH and LQKENI. The V end lost 0 bases, the J end lost 9 bases, and 18 bases lay between the germline ends. In DNA, the CDR3 is TGTGCCAGCTCACCACCCCGAGGGACTGGGGCTGGGCAGTACTTC. Residues: CASSPPRGTGAGQYF.

The chain joins TRBV5-5 to TRBJ1-1; D unclear. The CDR3 consists of 13 residues. With 0 bases removed from V and 3 bases from J, the gap between germline ends came to 6 bases. Germline V CDR1 and CDR2: SGHKS, YYEKEE (reference sequence). The CDR3 sequence: CASSLATYTEAFF. The CDR3 DNA follows: TGTGCCAGCAGCTTGGCTACTTACACTGAAGCTTTCTTT.

The chain carries TRBV6-5 and TRBJ2-5, with 9 bases fitting TRBD1. This CDR3 is built from 15 residues. V dropped 2 bases and J dropped 6; count of bases not matched to a gene: 7. Germline lookup yields CDR1 MNHEY and CDR2 SVGAGI. The CDR3 bases are TGTGCCAGCAGTTACCTGGGACAGGGCGCGCAGACCCAGTACTTC. Translation gives CASSYLGQGAQTQYF.

CDR3 region: CSAQGTAEAFF. The CDR3 DNA follows: TGCAGTGCCCAGGGGACCGCTGAAGCTTTCTTT. The V call is TRBV20-1, the J call TRBJ1-1; TRBD1 is a possible D gene (6 bases). Trimming left V 6 bases short and J 6 bases short, with 11 bases between. The CDR3 length is 11 residues. Germline V CDR1 and CDR2: DFQATT, SNEGSKA (reference sequence).